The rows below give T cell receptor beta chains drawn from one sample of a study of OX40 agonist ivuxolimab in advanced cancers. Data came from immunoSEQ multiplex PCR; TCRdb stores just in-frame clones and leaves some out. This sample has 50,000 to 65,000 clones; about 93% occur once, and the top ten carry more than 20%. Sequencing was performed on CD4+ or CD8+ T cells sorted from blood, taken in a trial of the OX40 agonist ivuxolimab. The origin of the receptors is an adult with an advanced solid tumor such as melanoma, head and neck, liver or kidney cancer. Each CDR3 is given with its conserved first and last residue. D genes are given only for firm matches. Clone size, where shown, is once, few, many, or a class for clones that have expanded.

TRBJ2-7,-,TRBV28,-,TGTGCCAGCAACCAACGGAACGAGCAGTACTTC,CASNQRNEQYF
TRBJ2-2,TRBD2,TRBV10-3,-,TGTGCCATCAGTGACACTAGCGGGAGGGACACCGGGGAGCTGTTTTTT,CAISDTSGRDTGELFF
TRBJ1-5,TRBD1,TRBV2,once,TGTGCCAGCAACACAGGGGTAAAAGGGACTTATAGCAATCAGCCCCAGCATTTT,CASNTGVKGTYSNQPQHF
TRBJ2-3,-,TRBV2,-,TGTGCCAGCAGCAGCCCGGAGGGTGAGAGCACAGATACGCAGTATTTT,CASSSPEGESTDTQYF
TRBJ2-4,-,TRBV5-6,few,TGTGCCAGCAGCTTACCCGGCGGAGGCCGAGCCAAAAACATTCAGTACTTC,CASSLPGGGRAKNIQYF
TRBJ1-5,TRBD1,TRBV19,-,TGTGCCAGTAGTATGGGCTCAGGGGGAAATAGCAATCAGCCCCAGCATTTT,CASSMGSGGNSNQPQHF
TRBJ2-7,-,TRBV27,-,TGTGCCAGCGGGCCCTACGAGCAGTACTTC,CASGPYEQYF
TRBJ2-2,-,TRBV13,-,TGTGCCAGCAGCTTAGGGGGACACTTCACCGGGGAGCTGTTTTTT,CASSLGGHFTGELFF
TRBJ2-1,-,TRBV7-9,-,TGTGCCAGCGATCGGGGCATCGGTGAGCAGTTCTTC,CASDRGIGEQFF
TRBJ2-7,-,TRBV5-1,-,TGCGCCAGCAGCCCCCCCTTGGGCGAGCAGTACTTC,CASSPPLGEQYF
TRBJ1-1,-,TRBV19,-,TGTGCCGTAGACCGGGGGAACACTGAAGCTTTCTTT,CAVDRGNTEAFF
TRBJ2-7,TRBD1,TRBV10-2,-,TGCGCCAGCAGTCAGGGGGCCTACGAGCAGTACTTC,CASSQGAYEQYF
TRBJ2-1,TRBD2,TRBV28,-,TGTGCCAGCAGTTTATGGACTAGCGGGACCTACAATGAGCAGTTCTTC,CASSLWTSGTYNEQFF
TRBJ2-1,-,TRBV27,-,TGTGCCAGCAGTTTCGAGGGGGGCTACAATGAGCAGTTCTTC,CASSFEGGYNEQFF
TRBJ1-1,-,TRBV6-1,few,TGTGCCAGCAGTGAGGGTAGGTTGGGGAACACTGAAGCTTTCTTT,CASSEGRLGNTEAFF
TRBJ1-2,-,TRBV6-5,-,TGTGCCAGCAGTTACCAGTATAGTGGTGGGAGTGGCTACACCTTC,CASSYQYSGGSGYTF
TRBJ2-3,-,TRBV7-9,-,TGTGCCAGCAATAACAAGGGCCTCCCAGATACGCAGTATTTT,CASNNKGLPDTQYF
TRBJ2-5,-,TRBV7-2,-,TGTGCCAGCAGCTCCCTGGGGACCCAGTACTTC,CASSSLGTQYF
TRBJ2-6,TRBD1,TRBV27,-,TGTGCCAGCACCCCGGGACAGGGGTACGGGGCCAACGTCCTGACTTTC,CASTPGQGYGANVLTF
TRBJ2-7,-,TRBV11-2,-,TGTGCCAGCAGCTTCAGCCTTAGAGACCTTAGCTCCTACGAGCAGTACTTC,CASSFSLRDLSSYEQYF
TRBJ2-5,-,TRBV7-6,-,TGTGCCAGCAGCTTAGGAGACCGACGGGAGACCCAGTACTTC,CASSLGDRRETQYF
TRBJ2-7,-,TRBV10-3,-,TGTGCCATCAGTGAGTTGGGGACGGCTAGCTACGAGCAGTACTTC,CAISELGTASYEQYF
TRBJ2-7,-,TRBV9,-,TGTGCCAGCAGCGTAGGAACAGGGCCAACCTACGAGCAGTACTTC,CASSVGTGPTYEQYF
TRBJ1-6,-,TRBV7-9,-,TGTGCCAGCAGCGCCGTCGGGGGGCGCAAATCACCCCTCCACTTT,CASSAVGGRKSPLHF
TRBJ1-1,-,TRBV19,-,TGTGCCAGTAGCTATTCCGCGCGGGGAGGCACTGAAGCTTTCTTT,CASSYSARGGTEAFF
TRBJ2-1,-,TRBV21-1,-,TGTGCCAGCAGCAACGACCCCTACAATGAGCAGTTCTTC,CASSNDPYNEQFF
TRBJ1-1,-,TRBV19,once,TGTGCCAGTAAAGTTGAAGCGTTTGGCACTGAAGCTTTCTTT,CASKVEAFGTEAFF
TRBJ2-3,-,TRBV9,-,TGTGCCAGCAGCGTAGGGGGAGATACGCAGTATTTT,CASSVGGDTQYF
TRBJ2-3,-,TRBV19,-,TGTGCCAGTAGTGCTCAGGAAGGAGGCACAGATACGCAGTATTTT,CASSAQEGGTDTQYF
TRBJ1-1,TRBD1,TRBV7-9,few,TGTGCCAGCAGCTTAGGACAGGGGAGTAACACTGAAGCTTTCTTT,CASSLGQGSNTEAFF
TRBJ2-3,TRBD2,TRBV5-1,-,TGCGCCAGCAGCCCCTTAACTAGCGGAGACGACTTCTCGGATACGCAGTATTTT,CASSPLTSGDDFSDTQYF
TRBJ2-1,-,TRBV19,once,TGTGCCAGTAGTAGAATAGCATCGGGGTACAATGAGCAGTTCTTC,CASSRIASGYNEQFF
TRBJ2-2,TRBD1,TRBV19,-,TGTGCCAGTAGTATAGACCTAACAGGGGGTGCCTACACCGGGGAGCTGTTTTTT,CASSIDLTGGAYTGELFF
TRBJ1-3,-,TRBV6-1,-,TGTGCCAGCAGTACCGGCGGGGGAAACACCATATATTTT,CASSTGGGNTIYF
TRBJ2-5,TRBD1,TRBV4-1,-,TGCGCCAGCAGCCAAGTAAGACAGGGGGGTCCGGAGACCCAGTACTTC,CASSQVRQGGPETQYF
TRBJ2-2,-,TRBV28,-,TGTGCCACTTTGGGTGACACCGGGGAGCTGTTTTTT,CATLGDTGELFF
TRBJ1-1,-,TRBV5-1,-,TGCGCCAGCAGCTTTGGGGAGACCACTGAAGCTTTCTTT,CASSFGETTEAFF
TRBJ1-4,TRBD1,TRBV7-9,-,TGTGCCAGCAGCTTTTACAGGGGGGTTACTAATGAAAAACTGTTTTTT,CASSFYRGVTNEKLFF
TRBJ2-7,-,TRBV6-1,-,TGTGCCAGCACTACAGGTCTGAGCTACGAGCAGTACTTC,CASTTGLSYEQYF
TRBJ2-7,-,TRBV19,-,TGTGCCAGTAGTACTCCTGCCTACGAGCAGTACTTC,CASSTPAYEQYF
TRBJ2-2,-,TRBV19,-,TGTGCCAGTAGTCGCCAGGGTGGGGACACCGGGGAGCTGTTTTTT,CASSRQGGDTGELFF
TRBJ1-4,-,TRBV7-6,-,TGTGCCAGCAGCTCCCTTGGGGAAAAACTGTTTTTT,CASSSLGEKLFF
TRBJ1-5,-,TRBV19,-,TGTGCCAGTAGACATGGGACCGATTATAGCAATCAGCCCCAGCATTTT,CASRHGTDYSNQPQHF
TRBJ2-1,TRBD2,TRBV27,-,TGTGCCAGCAGTTTAATAGCGGGAGGAAATGAGCAGTTCTTC,CASSLIAGGNEQFF
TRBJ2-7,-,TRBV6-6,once,TGTGCCAGCAGGGGAACTGCGGACAGTTCGCCTTTTCAGTACTTC,CASRGTADSSPFQYF
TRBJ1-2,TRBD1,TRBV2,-,TGTGCCAGCAGTGAAGAAGGATGGACAGGGGGAATGGGCTACACCTTC,CASSEEGWTGGMGYTF
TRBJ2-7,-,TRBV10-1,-,TGCGCCAGCAGTCCACCTCTGACCGGTTTCGAGCAGTACTTC,CASSPPLTGFEQYF
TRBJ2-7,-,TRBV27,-,TGTGCCAGCAGTTTATCGCCGACAGGCTCTGGCGAGCAGTACTTC,CASSLSPTGSGEQYF
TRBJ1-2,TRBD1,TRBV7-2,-,TGTGCCAGCAGCTCCCTCAATCCGGGACAGAAAAACTATGGCTACACCTTC,CASSSLNPGQKNYGYTF
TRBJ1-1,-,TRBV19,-,TGTGCCAGTAGTATGGGGGGGAACACTGAAGCTTTCTTT,CASSMGGNTEAFF